This T cell receptor (beta chain) was captured in a study of cytomegalovirus exposure and HLA in healthy donors. In germline, CDR1 is SGHRS, CDR2 YFSETQ. The CDR3 covers 14 residues. V was pared by 1 base and J by 1 base, with 8 bases between. Notes on the study in general: The authors listed 164 TCR beta chains as cytomegalovirus-associated. Information on immune exposure was restricted to one variable (CMV serostatus). Highly shared sequence variants in one cluster were likely a sequencing artifact.

The PCR made use of 60 Vbeta and 13 Jbeta primers. The table came from immunoSEQ multiplex PCR; TCRdb's copy has only in-frame clones and leaves some out. The sample has fewer than 200,000 clones, 80% seen once. About this clone: Its matching antigen is unknown.

The TCR originated in a boy younger than 18 in good health and CMV-seronegative. Sequenced material: PBMCs. The V gene is TRBV5-1, the J gene TRBJ2-5, with D unresolved. The CDR3 sequence is CASSLTGVQETQYF. The CDR3 nucleotides are TGCGCCAGCAGCTTGACGGGTGTCCAAGAGACCCAGTACTTC.